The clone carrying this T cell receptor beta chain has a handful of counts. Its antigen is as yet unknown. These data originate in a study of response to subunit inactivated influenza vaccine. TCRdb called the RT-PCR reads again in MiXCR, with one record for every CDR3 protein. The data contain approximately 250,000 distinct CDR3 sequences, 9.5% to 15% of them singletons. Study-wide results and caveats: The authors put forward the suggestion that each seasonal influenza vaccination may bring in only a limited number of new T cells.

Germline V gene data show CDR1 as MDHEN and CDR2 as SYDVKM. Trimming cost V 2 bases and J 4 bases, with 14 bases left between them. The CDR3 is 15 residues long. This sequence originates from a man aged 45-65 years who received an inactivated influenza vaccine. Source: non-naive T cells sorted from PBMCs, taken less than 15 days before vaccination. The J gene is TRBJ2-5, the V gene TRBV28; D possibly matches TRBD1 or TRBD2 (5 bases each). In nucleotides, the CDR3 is TGTGCCAGCAGTTTAGGGGCTAGCTATGGAGAGACCCAGTACTTC. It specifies CASSLGASYGETQYF.